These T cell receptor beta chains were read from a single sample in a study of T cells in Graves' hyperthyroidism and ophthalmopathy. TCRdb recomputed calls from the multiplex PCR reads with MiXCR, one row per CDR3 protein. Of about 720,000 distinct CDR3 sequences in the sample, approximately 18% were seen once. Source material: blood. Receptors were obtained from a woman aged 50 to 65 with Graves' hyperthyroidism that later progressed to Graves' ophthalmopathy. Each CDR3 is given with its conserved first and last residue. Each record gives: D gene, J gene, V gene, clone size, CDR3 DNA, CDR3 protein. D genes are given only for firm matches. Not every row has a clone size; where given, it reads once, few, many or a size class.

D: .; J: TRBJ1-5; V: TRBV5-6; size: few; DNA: TGTGCCAGCAACTACGGTACAGGGAGCAATCAGCCCCAGCATTTT; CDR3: CASNYGTGSNQPQHF
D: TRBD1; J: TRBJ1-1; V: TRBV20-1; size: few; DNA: TGCAGTGCTAGAGATTGGGCAGGACAGGGGGCCCAGAACACTGAAGCTTTCTTT; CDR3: CSARDWAGQGAQNTEAFF
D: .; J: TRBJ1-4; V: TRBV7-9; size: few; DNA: TGTGCCAGCAGCCCCAAACAGTTCGCCAATGAAAAACTGTTTTTT; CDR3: CASSPKQFANEKLFF
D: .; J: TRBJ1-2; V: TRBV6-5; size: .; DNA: TGTGCCAGCAGTTACGAGAGGGGCGGGGGCTACACCTTC; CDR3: CASSYERGGGYTF
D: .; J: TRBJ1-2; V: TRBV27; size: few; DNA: TGTGCCAGCAGTTTTCAATATAACTATGGCTACACCTTC; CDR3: CASSFQYNYGYTF
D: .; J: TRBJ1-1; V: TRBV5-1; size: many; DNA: TGTGCCAGCAGCCGGACCGAGAACACTGAAGCTTTCTTT; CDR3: CASSRTENTEAFF
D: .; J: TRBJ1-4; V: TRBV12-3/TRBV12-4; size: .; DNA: TGTGCCAGCAGCCCGGCCGGGTCTGGTGAAAAACTGTTTTTT; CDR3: CASSPAGSGEKLFF
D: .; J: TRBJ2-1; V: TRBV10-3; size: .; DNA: TGTGCCATCAGTTCGGTATCCTACAATGAGCAGTTCTTC; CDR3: CAISSVSYNEQFF
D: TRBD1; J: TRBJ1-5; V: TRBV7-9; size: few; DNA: TGTGCCAGCAGCTTTTACGGACAGGGGATCAATCAGCCCCAGCATTTT; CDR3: CASSFYGQGINQPQHF
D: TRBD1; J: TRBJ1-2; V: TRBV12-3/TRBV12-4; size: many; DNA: TGTGCCAGCAAACAGACAGGGGGCAGTGGCTATGGCTACACCTTC; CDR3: CASKQTGGSGYGYTF
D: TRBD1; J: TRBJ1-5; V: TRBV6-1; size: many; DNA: TGTGCCAGCAGTTCCAAGACAGGGCGGCAGCCCCAGCATTTT; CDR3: CASSSKTGRQPQHF
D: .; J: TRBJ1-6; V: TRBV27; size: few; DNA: TGTGCCAGCACGGGACCCAAAGGCGATTCACCCCTCCACTTT; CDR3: CASTGPKGDSPLHF
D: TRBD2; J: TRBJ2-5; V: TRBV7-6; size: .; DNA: TGTGCCAGCAGTTCGAGTGGACTAGCGGGGACGGAGACCCAGTACTTC; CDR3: CASSSSGLAGTETQYF
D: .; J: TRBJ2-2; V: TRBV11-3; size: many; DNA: TGTGCCAGCAGCTTAGTATCCAGGCGAGGGGCCGGGGAGCTGTTTTTT; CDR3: CASSLVSRRGAGELFF
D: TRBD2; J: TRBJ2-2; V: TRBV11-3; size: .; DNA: TGTGCCAGCGCGCGACTAGCGGGGGGCGACACCGGGGAGCTGTTTTTT; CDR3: CASARLAGGDTGELFF
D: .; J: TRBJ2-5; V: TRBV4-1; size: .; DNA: TGCGCCAGCAGCCCTCAAGGAGAGGGGACTCGTGAGACCCAGTACTTC; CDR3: CASSPQGEGTRETQYF
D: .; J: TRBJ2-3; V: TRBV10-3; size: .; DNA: TGTACCATCAGTGAGGCGGGACAGAAGCCAGATACGCAGTATTTT; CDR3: CTISEAGQKPDTQYF
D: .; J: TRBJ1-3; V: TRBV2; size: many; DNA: TGTGCCAGCACGGGAGTGCAGAGCTCTGGAAACACCATATATTTT; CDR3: CASTGVQSSGNTIYF
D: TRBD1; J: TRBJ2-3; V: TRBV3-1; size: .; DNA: TGTGCCAGCAGCCAAAAAGAAGACGAGACCCGGACAGGGTATACAGATACGCAGTATTTT; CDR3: CASSQKEDETRTGYTDTQYF
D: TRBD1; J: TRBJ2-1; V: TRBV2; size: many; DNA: TGTGCCAGCAGTCCCTTCGGACAGGTCCCCTACAATGAGCAGTTCTTC; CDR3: CASSPFGQVPYNEQFF
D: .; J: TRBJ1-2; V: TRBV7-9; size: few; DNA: TGTGCCAGCAGCCCCGCCCAGGACAAGGCTAACTATGGCTACACCTTC; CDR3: CASSPAQDKANYGYTF
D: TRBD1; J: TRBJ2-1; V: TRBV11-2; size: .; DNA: TGTGCCAGTTGCCCGAAGGGGGCTTACAATGAGCAGTTCTTC; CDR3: CASCPKGAYNEQFF
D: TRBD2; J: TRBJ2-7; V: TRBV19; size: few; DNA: TGTGCCAGTAGTATCGGGCTAGCGGGGGCCGCGTCCTACGAGCAGTACTTC; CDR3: CASSIGLAGAASYEQYF
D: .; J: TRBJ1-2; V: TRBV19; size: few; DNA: TGTGCCAGTAGTATAGGCACGGGTCGCGGCTACACCTTC; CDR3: CASSIGTGRGYTF
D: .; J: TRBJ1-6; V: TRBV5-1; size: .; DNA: TGCGCCAGCAGCAACCGGGACATGTGGAATTCACCCCTCCACTTT; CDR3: CASSNRDMWNSPLHF
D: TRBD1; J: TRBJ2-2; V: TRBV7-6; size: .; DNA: TGTGCCAGCAGCATATTAGGGGGCGGTGGACACACCGGGGAGCTGTTTTTT; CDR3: CASSILGGGGHTGELFF
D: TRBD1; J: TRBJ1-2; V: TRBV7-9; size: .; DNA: TGTGCCAGCAGCTTAGATGGGGACAGGGCCAGTGTCCGGAACTATGGCTACCCCTTC; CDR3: CASSLDGDRASVRNYGYPF
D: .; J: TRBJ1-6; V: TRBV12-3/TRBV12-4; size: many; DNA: TGTGCCAGCAGTTTGAACGAAATGGAATCACCCCTCCACTTT; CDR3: CASSLNEMESPLHF
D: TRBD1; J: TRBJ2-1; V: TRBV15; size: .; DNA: TGTGCCACCAGCCGGACAGGGGGCAAGAACAATGAGCAGTTCTTC; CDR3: CATSRTGGKNNEQFF
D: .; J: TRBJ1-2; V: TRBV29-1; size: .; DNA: TGCAGCGTTCGCAGGGAGGAGAATACGGGACGCTACACCTTC; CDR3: CSVRREENTGRYTF
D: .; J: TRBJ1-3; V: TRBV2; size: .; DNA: TGTGCCAGCAAAGAGACCACCATATATTTT; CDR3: CASKETTIYF
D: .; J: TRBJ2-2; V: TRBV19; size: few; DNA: TGTGCCAGTAGTACTACAGGGTATTCAGGAGGGGAGCTGTTTTTT; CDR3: CASSTTGYSGGELFF
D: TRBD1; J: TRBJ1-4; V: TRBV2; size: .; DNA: TGTGCCAGCAGGGGACAGACAACTAATGAAAAACTGTTTTTT; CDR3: CASRGQTTNEKLFF
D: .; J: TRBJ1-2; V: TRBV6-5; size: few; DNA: TGTGCCAGCAGTTACGGGTCCCAGGTTTTGTCTAACTATGGCTACACCTTC; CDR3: CASSYGSQVLSNYGYTF
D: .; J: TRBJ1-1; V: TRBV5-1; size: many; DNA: TGTGCCAGCAGCTTACGCGGGAACACTGAAGCTTTCTTT; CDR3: CASSLRGNTEAFF
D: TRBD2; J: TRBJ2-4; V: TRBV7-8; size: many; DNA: TGTGCCAGCAGCCTTACGGGGAGGGGAAGGGGCAAAAACATTCAGTACTTC; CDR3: CASSLTGRGRGKNIQYF
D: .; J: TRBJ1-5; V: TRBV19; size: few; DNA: TGTGCCAGTAGTATTCTACCTTATTACAGGGATAGCAATCAGCCCCAGCATTTT; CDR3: CASSILPYYRDSNQPQHF
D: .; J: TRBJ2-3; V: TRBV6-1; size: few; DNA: TGTGCCAGCAGGAGGCCCTCTCGGGACGCCGGGGCAGATACGCAGTATTTT; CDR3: CASRRPSRDAGADTQYF
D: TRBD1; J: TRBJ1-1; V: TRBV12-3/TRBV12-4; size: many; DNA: TGTGCCAGCAGGAGGACAGGCCGGAACACTGAAGCTTTCTTT; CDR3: CASRRTGRNTEAFF
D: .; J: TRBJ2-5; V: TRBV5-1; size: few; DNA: TGCGCCAGCAGCTCGGACAGCGCACCTCAAGAGACCCAGTACTTC; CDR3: CASSSDSAPQETQYF
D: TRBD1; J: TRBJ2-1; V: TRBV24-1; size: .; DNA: TGTGCCACCCAAACGGGACAGGGAGGGGATGAGCAGTTCTTC; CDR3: CATQTGQGGDEQFF
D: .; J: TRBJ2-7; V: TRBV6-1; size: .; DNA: TGTGCCAGCGGGGAGAGGGCGCAGTACTTC; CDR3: CASGERAQYF
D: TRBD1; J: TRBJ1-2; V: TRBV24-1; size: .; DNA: TGTGCCACCAGTGATCCCCGGACAGGGGGCGTCTATGGCTACACCTTC; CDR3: CATSDPRTGGVYGYTF
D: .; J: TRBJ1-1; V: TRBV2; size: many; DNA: TGTGCCAGCAGTGAACTTCGAGCAGGTCCCCTCACTGAAGCTTTCTTT; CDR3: CASSELRAGPLTEAFF